Listed here are 32 T cell receptor beta chains from one sample, sequenced in a study of shared clonotypes between healthy human individuals. Only in-frame clones appear in the TCRdb table, and some are missing; sequencing was by immunoSEQ multiplex PCR. The sample holds about 2.4 million clones, approximately 93% seen once. Sequencing input: naive CD4+ T cells from PBMCs. Regarding subset: CD45RA+ positively selected. These receptors originate from a man between 18 and 35 years old in good health. Some clones in this sample may be carry-over from other donors' samples.

The chain has TRBV6-5 and TRBJ1-2, with TRBD1 matching 8 bases. The CDR3 is made up of 15 amino acids. CDR1 is MNHEY and CDR2 is SVGAGI in the germline V gene. J gave up 4 bases and V 4 bases, and 8 bases lay outside the gene matches. The CDR3, as DNA: TGTGCCAGCAGTTTAAGGACAGGGCCAACCTATGGCTACACCTTC. It translates to CASSLRTGPTYGYTF.

The V gene is TRBV5-6, the J gene TRBJ1-1, with a tentative D call TRBD1 (5 bases). The CDR3 covers 15 residues. Trimming pared 6 bases from V and 4 bases from J, leaving 19 bases between. The germline V gene has CDR1 SGHDT and CDR2 YYEEEE. CDR3 DNA sequence: TGTGCCAGCACCCCAAGACGTGGGCAGGGCACTGAAGCTTTCTTT. Its translation: CASTPRRGQGTEAFF.

This chain connects TRBV28 to TRBJ1-5; D remains ambiguous. The CDR3 has 13 amino acids. Germline CDR1 and CDR2: MDHEN and SYDVKM. Trimming left V 6 bases short and J 3 bases short, with 9 bases between. Here the CDR3 DNA reads TGTGCCAGCAGAAGGACGGCCAATCAGCCCCAGCATTTT. Translating gives CASRRTANQPQHF.

V is TRBV10-2 and J is TRBJ2-2; a weak D match, TRBD2 (6 bases). Germline V CDR1 and CDR2: WSHSY, SAAADI. Trimming took 6 bases from V and 2 from J, leaving 13 bases between them. The CDR3 is made up of 15 amino acids. For the CDR3, the DNA is TGCGCCAGCAGAGGTTGGGACTTCAACACCGGGGAGCTGTTTTTT. Its protein is CASRGWDFNTGELFF.

The gene calls are TRBV15 and TRBJ1-2, with no clear D. Trimming took 0 bases from V and 8 from J, leaving 7 bases between them. The CDR3 is 12 amino acids. In germline, CDR1 is LNHNV, CDR2 YYDKDF (reference sequence). DNA for the CDR3: TGTGCCACCAGCAGAGAACTAGACGGCTACACCTTC. Protein sequence: CATSRELDGYTF.

The J gene is TRBJ1-2, the V gene TRBV7-2, with D unclear. Germline CDR1 is SGHTA and CDR2 is FQGNSA. The length of the CDR3 is 17 residues. Trimming left V 0 bases short and J 0 bases short, with 14 bases between. The CDR3 nucleotides are TGTGCCAGCAGCTTAGCCCCCGCCGGAATAACTAACTATGGCTACACCTTC. Residues: CASSLAPAGITNYGYTF.

This chain uses TRBV7-3 with TRBJ1-1, with a tentative D call TRBD1 (5 bases). With 5 bases removed from V and 8 bases from J, the gap between germline ends came to 15 bases. Germline loops: CDR1 SGHTA, CDR2 FQGTGA. CDR3 size: 13 residues. The chain's CDR3 is CASSVDTNSEAFF. The DNA of the CDR3 is TGTGCCAGCAGCGTGGACACCAATTCGGAAGCTTTCTTT.

This clone was found a few times. This rearrangement joins TRBV5-1 to TRBJ1-1; 7 bases fit TRBD1. V was clipped by 4 bases and J by 3 bases; unmatched bases: 3. CDR3 length: 13 amino acids. Germline assignment: CDR1 SGHRS and CDR2 YFSETQ. This chain's CDR3 is CASSAGTDTEAFF. CDR3 nucleotides: TGCGCCAGCAGCGCCGGGACAGACACTGAAGCTTTCTTT. The whole variable domain, remainder taken from reference TRBV5-1 and TRBJ1-1, is KAGVTQTPRYLIKTRGQQVTLSCSPISGHRSVSWYQQTPGQGLQFLFEYFSETQRNKGNFPGRFSGRQFSNSRSEMNVSTLELGDSALYLCASSAGTDTEAFFGQGTRLTVV.

This chain links TRBV27 with TRBJ2-3; 8 positions match TRBD2. Germline CDR1 reads MNHEY; CDR2 reads SMNVEV (reference sequence). Trimming took 2 bases from V and 4 from J; bases not matched to a gene: 11. The CDR3 length is 17 residues. CDR3 coding DNA: TGTGCCAGCAGTTTAGGGGTCGGGGGGGGGCGGTCAGATACGCAGTATTTT. As protein: CASSLGVGGGRSDTQYF.

About this clone: This specimen includes other DNA sequences encoding the same CDR3. As DNA, the CDR3 is TGTGCCAGCAGTTACGATCCCACCGGGGAGCTGTTTTTT. Its translation is CASSYDPTGELFF. The rearrangement uses TRBV6-5 and TRBJ2-2; D is unclear. Per the germline V gene, CDR1 is MNHEY and CDR2 is SVGAGI. The length of the CDR3 is 13 residues. Trimming left V 2 bases short and J 4 bases short, with 5 bases between.

The V and J genes are TRBV10-1 and TRBJ2-7; 9 bases are shared with TRBD1. This CDR3 is built from 13 residues. The J segment lost 2 bases and the V segment lost 4 bases, leaving 0 bases of the junction unmatched. Germline values: CDR1 WNHNN, CDR2 SYGVQD (reference sequence). The CDR3 DNA follows: TGCGCCAGCAGTGGACAGGGGGCCTACGAGCAGTACTTC. Its protein product is CASSGQGAYEQYF.

This chain connects TRBV13 to TRBJ2-1; weak D call: TRBD2 (7 bases). The V gene lost 3 bases and the J gene lost 8 bases, with 20 bases spanning the gap. In germline, CDR1 is PRHDT, CDR2 FYEKMQ (reference sequence). The CDR3 length is 16 residues. Here the CDR3 reads CASSFNAFGGGDEQFF. The CDR3 DNA is TGTGCCAGCAGCTTTAACGCTTTTGGGGGGGGCGATGAGCAGTTCTTC.

CDR3 in DNA: TGTGCCAGCAGCCTACAGGGCCCGCCAAATCAGCCCCAGCATTTT. Residues: CASSLQGPPNQPQHF. The rearrangement links TRBV7-9 to TRBJ1-5; a weak D match, TRBD1 (6 bases). Trimming stripped 5 bases from V and 4 bases from J, with 15 bases between. This CDR3 has 15 amino acids. The germline V gene encodes CDR1 SEHNR and CDR2 FQNEAQ (reference sequence). Based on the CDR3 plus reference TRBV7-9 and TRBJ1-5, the full variable domain is DTGVSQNPRHKITKRGQNVTFRCDPISEHNRLYWYRQTLGQGPEFLTYFQNEAQLEKSRLLSDRFSAERPKGSFSTLEIQRTEQGDSAMYLCASSLQGPPNQPQHFGDGTRLSIL.

This clone came up once. The gene calls are TRBV18 and TRBJ1-2, with D possibly TRBD1 on 5 matching bases. The CDR3 sequence is 13 residues long. Trimming took off 3 bases at V and 9 bases at J, with 14 bases between the two ends. Germline CDR1 and CDR2: KGHSH and LQKENI. The CDR3 bases are TGTGCCAGCTCACCGGAACAGGCTCAGCGCTACACCTTC. The encoded protein is CASSPEQAQRYTF.

The V gene is TRBV9, the J gene TRBJ2-7, with D possibly called TRBD1 or TRBD2 (5 bases each). Between the trimmed V and J ends, which lost 0 bases and 0 bases, there was a span of 10 bases. The CDR3 is 15 amino acids. Germline CDR1 is SGDLS and CDR2 is YYNGEE. CDR3 loop: CASSVAPGTSYEQYF. Written as DNA, the CDR3 is TGTGCCAGCAGCGTAGCTCCGGGGACCTCCTACGAGCAGTACTTC.

The chain links TRBV19 to TRBJ2-7; D gene uncertain. The CDR3 is 14 residues long. Germline loops: CDR1 LNHDA, CDR2 SQIVND (reference sequence). V was pared by 3 bases and J by 0 bases, with 9 bases between. Here the CDR3 reads CASSIGRYSYEQYF. The CDR3 nucleotides read TGTGCCAGTAGTATCGGCCGGTACTCCTACGAGCAGTACTTC.

The chain couples TRBV7-3 to TRBJ2-2, with a weak D call TRBD2 (5 bases). The V end lost 2 bases, the J end lost 7 bases, and 14 bases lay between the germline ends. CDR3 length equals 15 residues. CDR1 SGHTA and CDR2 FQGTGA come from the germline V gene. The CDR3 protein is CASSLSSGMDGELFF. In nucleotides, the CDR3 is TGTGCCAGCAGCTTATCCAGCGGAATGGACGGGGAGCTGTTTTTT.

Only one count was recorded for this clone. V usage is TRBV4-1 and J usage is TRBJ1-2, with 7 bases matching TRBD1. The germline CDR1 and CDR2 sequences are MGHRA and YSYEKL. Germline trimming cut 1 base from V and 0 bases from J; bases unmatched to any gene: 5. The CDR3 totals 16 residues. As DNA, the CDR3 is TGCGCCAGCAGCCAAGTTTTGACAGGGACTAACTATGGCTACACCTTC. Translation gives CASSQVLTGTNYGYTF.

This clone has just one count. The chain employs TRBV30 and TRBJ2-4; the D gene is possibly TRBD1 (5 bases). V was shortened by 3 bases and J by 0 bases, with 15 bases between the two germline ends. The germline gives CDR1 GTSNPN, CDR2 SVGIG (reference sequence). The CDR3 has 16 amino acids. The CDR3 here is CAWRGPPGRAKNIQYF. The CDR3 DNA is TGTGCCTGGAGGGGGCCACCTGGGCGAGCCAAAAACATTCAGTACTTC.

J is TRBJ2-1 and V is TRBV20-1, with unresolved D. Trimming took off 6 bases at V and 2 bases at J, with 5 bases between the two ends. Per the germline V gene, CDR1 is DFQATT and CDR2 is SNEGSKA (reference sequence). The CDR3 contains 11 residues. The CDR3 DNA is TGCAGTGCGGCAGCCTACAATGAGCAGTTCTTC. It is translated as CSAAAYNEQFF.

This clone was detected only once. This rearrangement joins TRBV30 to TRBJ2-5; unclear D gene. The V end lost 5 bases, the J end lost 1 base, and 2 bases lay between the germline ends. CDR1 and CDR2 (germline): GTSNPN, SVGIG (reference sequence). The CDR3 is 10 amino acids. This chain's CDR3 is CAWRQETQYF. The CDR3, as DNA: TGTGCCTGGCGCCAAGAGACCCAGTACTTC. The whole variable domain, remainder taken from reference TRBV30 and TRBJ2-5, is SQTIHQWPATLVQPVGSPLSLECTVEGTSNPNLYWYRQAAGRGLQLLFYSVGIGQISSEVPQNLSASRPQDRQFILSSKKLLLSDSGFYLCAWRQETQYFGPGTRLLVL.

The gene calls are TRBV5-1 and TRBJ2-5, with TRBD1 matching over 7 bases. Germline CDR1 is SGHRS and CDR2 is YFSETQ. The trim removed 4 bases at V and 0 bases at J, leaving 6 bases unmatched. The CDR3 totals 15 residues. The CDR3: CASSTIDRDQETQYF. The DNA for the CDR3 is TGCGCCAGCAGCACCATCGACAGGGACCAAGAGACCCAGTACTTC. Full variable domain (missing parts from reference TRBV5-1 and TRBJ2-5): KAGVTQTPRYLIKTRGQQVTLSCSPISGHRSVSWYQQTPGQGLQFLFEYFSETQRNKGNFPGRFSGRQFSNSRSEMNVSTLELGDSALYLCASSTIDRDQETQYFGPGTRLLVL.

This rearrangement joins TRBV30 to TRBJ1-5; D unclear. From germline, CDR1 is GTSNPN and CDR2 SVGIG (reference sequence). This CDR3 has 13 residues. Trimming took off 2 bases at V and 5 bases at J, with 10 bases between the two ends. CDR3 sequence (DNA): TGTGCCTGGAGTACGGGAGATGATCAGCCCCAGCATTTT. Translating it yields CAWSTGDDQPQHF.

This chain uses TRBV7-6 with TRBJ1-2; D is perhaps TRBD1 (5 bases). This CDR3 has 14 amino acids. Germline assignment: CDR1 SGHVS and CDR2 FNYEAQ. Trimming pared 0 bases from V and 8 bases from J, leaving 13 bases between. The CDR3, as DNA: TGTGCCAGCAGCTTAGCAAGTGGGGCAGCCGGCTACACCTTC. It is translated as CASSLASGAAGYTF.

This rearrangement joins TRBV15 to TRBJ1-4; D remains ambiguous. CDR3 size: 14 residues. Trimming removed 0 bases at V and 14 bases at J, with 16 bases between. In germline, CDR1 is LNHNV, CDR2 YYDKDF (reference sequence). CDR3 sequence: CATSRERNRQILFF. The CDR3 DNA sequence: TGTGCCACCAGCAGAGAACGGAACCGACAAATTCTGTTTTTT.

In regard to this clone: Other DNA sequences of this sample code for an identical CDR3. The CDR3 is CASSPTAPETQYF. DNA for the CDR3: TGCGCCAGCAGCCCAACCGCCCCCGAGACCCAGTACTTC. This chain links TRBV5-1 with TRBJ2-5; D is ambiguous. This CDR3 is 13 amino acids long. V lost 4 bases, J lost 5 bases, and 12 bases lay in between. Germline-derived CDR1 and CDR2 are SGHRS and YFSETQ.

J is TRBJ2-3 and V is TRBV7-6, with D maybe TRBD1 (6 bases). The germline CDR1 and CDR2 sequences are SGHVS and FNYEAQ. V lost 5 bases to trimming and J lost 2 bases, with 11 bases between them. CDR3 length: 14 amino acids. CDR3 residues: CASSKTGPTDTQYF. CDR3 coding DNA: TGTGCCAGCAGCAAAACAGGGCCCACAGATACGCAGTATTTT.

The chain uses TRBV6-1 and TRBJ1-2; 8 nucleotides match TRBD1. The CDR3 runs 15 residues. Germline assignment: CDR1 MNHNS and CDR2 SASEGT. The V segment lost 5 bases and the J segment 3 bases; nucleotides outside the gene matches: 8. Written as DNA, the CDR3 is TGTGCCAGCAGTTCATCCGGGACAGGTTACTATGGCTACACCTTC. Protein product: CASSSSGTGYYGYTF.

V gene TRBV10-3 combines with J gene TRBJ2-5, with 8 positions matching TRBD1. This CDR3 spans 17 amino acids. V dropped 3 bases and J dropped 5; count of bases not matched to a gene: 14. CDR1 and CDR2 (germline): ENHRY, SYGVKD. CDR3 DNA: TGTGCCATCAGTGACAGAAGGAACGACAGGGGTTTTGAGACCCAGTACTTC. Translated: CAISDRRNDRGFETQYF.

CDR3 loop: CASSRTPGELSGANVLTF. The CDR3 DNA sequence: TGTGCCAGCAGTCGAACGCCAGGGGAACTCTCTGGGGCCAACGTCCTGACTTTC. V gene TRBV7-3 combines with J gene TRBJ2-6; a weak D match, TRBD1 (6 bases). V dropped 6 bases and J dropped 0 bases, with 18 bases sitting between them. CDR3 length: 18 amino acids. CDR1 is SGHTA, CDR2 FQGTGA, per germline.

This chain uses TRBV7-9 with TRBJ1-1; tentatively, D is TRBD1 (6 bases). This CDR3 is 13 amino acids long. Germline V gene sequence: CDR1 SEHNR, CDR2 FQNEAQ (reference sequence). Trimming cost V 1 base and J 7 bases, with 10 bases left between them. In DNA, the CDR3 is TGTGCCAGCAGCTTAGTCCAGGGGAGTGAAGCTTTCTTT. Translating gives CASSLVQGSEAFF.

The chain employs TRBV7-2 and TRBJ2-2, with 11 bases lining up with TRBD2. V dropped 3 bases and J dropped 5; count of bases not matched to a gene: 2. Germline lookup yields CDR1 SGHTA and CDR2 FQGNSA. CDR3 length: 15 residues. The CDR3: CASSFASGRTGELFF. CDR3 DNA: TGTGCCAGCAGCTTCGCTAGCGGGAGGACCGGGGAGCTGTTTTTT.